This T cell receptor (beta chain) was sequenced in a study of cytomegalovirus exposure and HLA in healthy donors. The PCR was carried out with 60 Vbeta primers and 13 Jbeta primers. This table comes from immunoSEQ multiplex PCR, and its TCRdb copy is limited to in-frame clones, with some not included. Among around 120,000 clones listed, around three quarters were seen once. This CDR3 is 10 amino acids long. V was shortened by 2 bases and J by 14 bases, with 7 bases between the two germline ends. Germline lookup yields CDR1 WSHSY and CDR2 SAAADI. This clone was detected only a few times. This rearrangement joins TRBV10-2 to TRBJ2-1; D not certain. The sequence was obtained from a woman aged 40 to 49 in good health and CMV-seropositive. Sequences were obtained from PBMCs. CDR3 protein: CASSEGREFF. The CDR3 DNA is TGCGCCAGCAGTGAGGGGCGCGAGTTCTTC.